This TCR beta chain came from a study of identical twins. V dropped 7 bases and J dropped 4 bases, with 13 bases sitting between them. Germline V gene data show CDR1 as SGHTA and CDR2 as FQGNSA. The CDR3 is 13 amino acids. There are many counts of this clonotype. Its antigen is unidentified. TCRdb re-analysed the 5' RACE reads in MiXCR, keeping a single row per CDR3 protein. The data contain roughly 720,000 distinct CDR3 sequences, around a sixth of them seen just once; the ten biggest clones take up under 15%. General study findings and limits: Not following the same donors, the study drew its conclusions from cross-sectional statistical analysis.

These data also formed part of another study, on T cells expressing NK-cell markers. As reported in that work: Of the CD8+ T cell pool in five or six donors, roughly 1.0-7.0% was accounted for by dominant NKG2C+ clonotypes. The CD3+CD56-NKG2C+ fraction of several donors was likewise dominated by these clonotypes.

The chain employs TRBV7-2 and TRBJ1-1; D is possibly TRBD1 (6 bases). The source material was PBMCs. The source is a woman in her late teens or twenties in good health. The CDR3 protein is CASTLTGLTEAFF. CDR3 nucleotides: TGTGCCAGCACCCTAACAGGGCTCACTGAAGCTTTCTTT.